These 6 T cell receptor beta chains were all obtained from the same sample, sequenced in a study of shared clonotypes between healthy human individuals. Libraries were prepared by immunoSEQ multiplex PCR; TCRdb keeps only in-frame clonotypes and omits some of them. This table holds roughly 1.5 million clones, approximately 98% found once. Specimen: naive CD4+ T cells sorted from blood. Subset here: CD45RA+ positively selected. All receptors derive from a man aged 25 to 40 in good health.

This clone was picked up one time. This rearrangement joins TRBV9 to TRBJ2-7; D unresolved. Trimming removed 3 bases at V and 3 bases at J, with 19 bases between. Germline V gives CDR1 SGDLS, CDR2 YYNGEE. This CDR3 is 16 amino acids long. The CDR3 sequence is CASSGNEGNLDYEQYF. Here the CDR3 DNA reads TGTGCCAGCAGCGGAAATGAAGGAAATTTGGACTACGAGCAGTACTTC.

The J gene is TRBJ2-3, the V gene TRBV7-9, with D perhaps matching TRBD2 (6 bases). Looked up from germline, CDR1 is SEHNR and CDR2 is FQNEAQ (reference sequence). CDR3 size: 14 residues. The germline V and J ends were trimmed by 10 bases and 7 bases, with 21 bases remaining between them. CDR3 in DNA: TGTGCCATCGGCGGGGACTTCACTCGTCATACGCAGTATTTT. Protein sequence: CAIGGDFTRHTQYF.

V usage is TRBV6-6 and J usage is TRBJ1-2; the D is unclear. The CDR3 contains 10 residues. Looked up from germline, CDR1 is MNHNY and CDR2 is SVGAGI (reference sequence). The V gene lost 2 bases and the J gene lost 9 bases, with 4 bases spanning the gap. Here the CDR3 DNA reads TGTGCCAGCAGTTACAGAAGCTACACCTTC. Residues: CASSYRSYTF.

The chain links TRBV11-2 to TRBJ2-7; the D is unclear. Trimming left V 1 base short and J 2 bases short, with 9 bases between. The CDR3 runs 14 residues. Germline-derived CDR1 and CDR2 are SGHAT and FQNNGV. CDR3 nucleotides: TGTGCCAGCAGCTTAGGATGGGAAGCCTACGAGCAGTACTTC. Its translation is CASSLGWEAYEQYF.

For this clone: The sample carries other DNA sequences with the same CDR3. V and J are TRBV28 and TRBJ1-5, with TRBD1 identical over 8 bases. Germline values: CDR1 MDHEN, CDR2 SYDVKM. The CDR3 has 14 residues. The J segment lost 6 bases and the V segment lost 3 bases, leaving 4 bases of the junction unmatched. In DNA form, the CDR3 reads TGTGCCAGCAGTTTCCCAGGGGGCGGTCAGCCCCAGCATTTT. Protein product: CASSFPGGGQPQHF. Complete variable domain (other parts from reference TRBV28 and TRBJ1-5): DVKVTQSSRYLVKRTGEKVFLECVQDMDHENMFWYRQDPGLGLRLIYFSYDVKMKEKGDIPEGYSVSREKKERFSLILESASTNQTSMYLCASSFPGGGQPQHFGDGTRLSIL.

The chain uses TRBV5-1 and TRBJ2-4; 9 bases map to TRBD1. Germline CDR1 is SGHRS and CDR2 is YFSETQ. The CDR3 covers 14 residues. The V segment lost 4 bases and the J segment 9 bases; nucleotides outside the gene matches: 8. This chain's CDR3 is CASSLGQGASIQYF. The CDR3 DNA reads TGCGCCAGCAGCCTGGGACAGGGTGCTAGCATTCAGTACTTC.